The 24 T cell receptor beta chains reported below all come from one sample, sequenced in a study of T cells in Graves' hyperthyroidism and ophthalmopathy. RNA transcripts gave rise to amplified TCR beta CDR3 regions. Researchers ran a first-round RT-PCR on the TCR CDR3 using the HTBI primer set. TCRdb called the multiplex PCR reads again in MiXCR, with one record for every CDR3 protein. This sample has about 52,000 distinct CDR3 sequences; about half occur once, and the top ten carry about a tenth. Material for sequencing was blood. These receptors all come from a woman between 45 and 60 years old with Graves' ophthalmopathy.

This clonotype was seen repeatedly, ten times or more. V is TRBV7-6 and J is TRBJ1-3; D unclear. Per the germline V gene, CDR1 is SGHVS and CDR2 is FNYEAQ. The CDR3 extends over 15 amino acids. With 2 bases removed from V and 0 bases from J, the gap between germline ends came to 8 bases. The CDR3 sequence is CASSLTQNSGNTIYF. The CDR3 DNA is TGTGCCAGCAGCTTAACTCAGAACTCTGGAAACACCATATATTTT.

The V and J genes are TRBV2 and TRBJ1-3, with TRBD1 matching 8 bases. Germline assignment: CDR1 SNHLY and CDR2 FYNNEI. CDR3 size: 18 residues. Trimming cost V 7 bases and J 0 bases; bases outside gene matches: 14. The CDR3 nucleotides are TGTGCCAGCACAAAGCTGTCAGGGGGCTCAAGCTCTGGAAACACCATATATTTT. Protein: CASTKLSGGSSSGNTIYF.

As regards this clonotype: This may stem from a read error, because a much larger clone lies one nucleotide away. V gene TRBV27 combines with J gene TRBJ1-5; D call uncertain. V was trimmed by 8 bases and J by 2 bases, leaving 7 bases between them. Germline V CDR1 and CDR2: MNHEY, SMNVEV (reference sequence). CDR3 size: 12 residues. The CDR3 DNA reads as TGTGCCAGCGTGACGGGCAATCAGCCCCAGCATTTT. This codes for CASVTGNQPQHF.

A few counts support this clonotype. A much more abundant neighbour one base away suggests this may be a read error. CDR3 residues: CATDPSGTRSHEQYF. CDR3 DNA sequence: TGTGCCACCGATCCCTCCGGGACACGATCTCACGAGCAGTACTTC. The chain recombines TRBV10-3 with TRBJ2-7; the D gene is possibly TRBD1 (6 bases). Germline loops: CDR1 ENHRY, CDR2 SYGVKD. This CDR3 region has 15 residues. Trimming took 10 bases from V and 5 from J, leaving 24 bases between them.

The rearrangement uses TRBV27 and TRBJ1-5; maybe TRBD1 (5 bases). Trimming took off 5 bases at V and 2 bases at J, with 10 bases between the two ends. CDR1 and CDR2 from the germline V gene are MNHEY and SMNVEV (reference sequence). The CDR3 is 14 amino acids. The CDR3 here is CASSTRDGNQPQHF. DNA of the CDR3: TGTGCCAGCAGTACAAGGGACGGCAATCAGCCCCAGCATTTT.

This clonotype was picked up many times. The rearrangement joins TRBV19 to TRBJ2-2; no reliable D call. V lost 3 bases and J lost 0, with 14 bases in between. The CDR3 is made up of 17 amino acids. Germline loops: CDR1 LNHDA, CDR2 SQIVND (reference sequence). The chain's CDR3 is CASSMADGWANTGELFF. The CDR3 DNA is TGTGCCAGTAGTATGGCAGACGGGTGGGCGAACACCGGGGAGCTGTTTTTT.

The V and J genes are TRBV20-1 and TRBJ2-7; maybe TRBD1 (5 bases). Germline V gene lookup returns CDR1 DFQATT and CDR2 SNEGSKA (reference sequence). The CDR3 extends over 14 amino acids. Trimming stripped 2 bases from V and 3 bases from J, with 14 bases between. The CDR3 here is CSARLMAGLYEQYF. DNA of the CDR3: TGCAGTGCTAGACTCATGGCAGGGCTCTACGAGCAGTACTTC.

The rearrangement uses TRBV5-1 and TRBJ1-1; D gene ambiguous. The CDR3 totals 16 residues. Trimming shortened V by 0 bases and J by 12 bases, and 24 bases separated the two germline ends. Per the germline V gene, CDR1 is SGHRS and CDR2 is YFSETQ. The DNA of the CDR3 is TGCGCCAGCAGCTTGGAGGGTCGGCGGGGAGGTACGGAAACTTTCTTT. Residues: CASSLEGRRGGTETFF.

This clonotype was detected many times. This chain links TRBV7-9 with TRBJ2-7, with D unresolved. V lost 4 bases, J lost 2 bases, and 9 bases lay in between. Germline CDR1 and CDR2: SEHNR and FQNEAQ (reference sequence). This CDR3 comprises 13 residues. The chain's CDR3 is CASSYLSAYEQYF. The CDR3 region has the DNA TGTGCCAGCAGCTACTTGTCAGCCTACGAGCAGTACTTC.

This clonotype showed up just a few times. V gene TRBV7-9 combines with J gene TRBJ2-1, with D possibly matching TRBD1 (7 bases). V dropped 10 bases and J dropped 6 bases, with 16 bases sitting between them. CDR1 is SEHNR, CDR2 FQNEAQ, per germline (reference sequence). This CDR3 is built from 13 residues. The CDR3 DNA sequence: TGTGCCACCCTGGAGGGGGCCACCAATGAGCAGTTCTTC. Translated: CATLEGATNEQFF.

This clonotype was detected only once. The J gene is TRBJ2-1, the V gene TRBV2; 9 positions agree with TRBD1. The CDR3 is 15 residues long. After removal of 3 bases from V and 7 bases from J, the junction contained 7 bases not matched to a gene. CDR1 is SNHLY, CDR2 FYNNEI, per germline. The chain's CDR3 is CASSEGQGKRNEQFF. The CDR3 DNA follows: TGTGCCAGCAGTGAGGGACAGGGTAAACGGAATGAGCAGTTCTTC.

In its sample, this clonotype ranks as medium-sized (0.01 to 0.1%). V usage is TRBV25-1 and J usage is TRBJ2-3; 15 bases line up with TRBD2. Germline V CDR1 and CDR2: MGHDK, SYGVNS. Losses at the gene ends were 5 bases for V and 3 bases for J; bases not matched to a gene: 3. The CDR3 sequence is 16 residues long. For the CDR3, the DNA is TGTGCCAGCAGTAGGACTAGCGGGGGGGCGACAGATACGCAGTATTTT. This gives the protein CASSRTSGGATDTQYF.

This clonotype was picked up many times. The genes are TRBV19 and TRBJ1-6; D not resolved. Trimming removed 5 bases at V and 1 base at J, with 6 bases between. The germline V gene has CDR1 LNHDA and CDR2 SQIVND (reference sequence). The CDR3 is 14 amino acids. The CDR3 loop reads CASSDGSYNSPLHF. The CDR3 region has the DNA TGTGCCAGTAGTGATGGGTCCTATAATTCACCCCTCCACTTT.

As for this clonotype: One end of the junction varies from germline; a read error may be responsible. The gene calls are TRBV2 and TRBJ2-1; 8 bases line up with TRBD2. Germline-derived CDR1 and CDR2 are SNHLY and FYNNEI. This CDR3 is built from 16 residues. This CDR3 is CASRRLTGGPIDEQLF. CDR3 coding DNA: TGTGCCAGCAGAAGACTAACGGGAGGGCCTATTGATGAGCAGCTCTTC. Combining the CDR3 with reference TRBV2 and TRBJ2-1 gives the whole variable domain EPEVTQTPSHQVTQMGQEVILRCVPISNHLYFYWYRQILGQKVEFLVSFYNNEISEKSEIFDDQFSVERPDGSNFTLKIRSTKLEDSAMYFCASRRLTGGPIDEQLFGPGTRLTVL.

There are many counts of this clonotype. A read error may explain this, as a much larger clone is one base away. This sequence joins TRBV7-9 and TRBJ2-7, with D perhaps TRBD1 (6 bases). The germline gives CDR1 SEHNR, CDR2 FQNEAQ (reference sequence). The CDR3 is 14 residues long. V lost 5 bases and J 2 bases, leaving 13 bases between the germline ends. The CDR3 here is CASSPVGGAYEQYF. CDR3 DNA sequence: TGTGCCAGCAGCCCGGTTGGGGGCGCCTACGAGCAGTACTTC.

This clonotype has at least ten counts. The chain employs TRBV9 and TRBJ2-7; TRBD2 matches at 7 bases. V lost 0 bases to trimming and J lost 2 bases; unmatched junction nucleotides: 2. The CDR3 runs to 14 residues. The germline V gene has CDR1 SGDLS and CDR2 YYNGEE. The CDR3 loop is CASSVGGGAYEQYF. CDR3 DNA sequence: TGTGCCAGCAGCGTAGGGGGGGGGGCCTACGAGCAGTACTTC.

The CDR3 protein is CASSLTTGELFF. CDR3 coding DNA: TGTGCCAGCAGCTTAACAACCGGGGAGCTGTTTTTT. This chain uses TRBV7-8 with TRBJ2-2; D is unclear. CDR3 length equals 12 residues. Germline V gene data show CDR1 as SGHVS and CDR2 as FQNEAQ. The ends were cut back, 2 bases at V and 5 bases at J, with 3 bases in the middle.

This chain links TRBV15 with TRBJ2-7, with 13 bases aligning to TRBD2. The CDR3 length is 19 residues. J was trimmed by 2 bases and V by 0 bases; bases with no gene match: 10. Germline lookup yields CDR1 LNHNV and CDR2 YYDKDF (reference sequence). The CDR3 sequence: CATSRDAHGTSGITYEQYF. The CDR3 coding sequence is TGTGCCACCAGCAGAGATGCACACGGGACTAGCGGGATAACCTACGAGCAGTACTTC.

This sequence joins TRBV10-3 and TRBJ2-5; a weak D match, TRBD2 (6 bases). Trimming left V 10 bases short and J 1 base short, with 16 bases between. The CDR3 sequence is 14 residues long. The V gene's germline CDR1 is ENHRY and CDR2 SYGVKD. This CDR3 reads CATQTRGGQETQYF. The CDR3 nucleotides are TGTGCCACTCAAACAAGGGGAGGCCAAGAGACCCAGTACTTC.

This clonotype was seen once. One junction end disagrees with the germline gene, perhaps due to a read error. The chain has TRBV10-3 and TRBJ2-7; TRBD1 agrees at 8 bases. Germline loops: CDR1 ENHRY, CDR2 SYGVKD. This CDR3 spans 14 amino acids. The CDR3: CASSNGQGYHEQHF. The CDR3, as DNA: TGTGCCAGCAGCAACGGACAGGGATACCACGAGCAGCACTTC.

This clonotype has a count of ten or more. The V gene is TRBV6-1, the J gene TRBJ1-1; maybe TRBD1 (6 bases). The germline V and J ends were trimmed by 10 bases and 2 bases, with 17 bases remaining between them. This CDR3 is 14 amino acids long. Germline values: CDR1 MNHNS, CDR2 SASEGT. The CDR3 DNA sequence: TGTGCCATCGCAAATTACAGGGCTAACACTGAAGCTTTCTTT. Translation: CAIANYRANTEAFF.

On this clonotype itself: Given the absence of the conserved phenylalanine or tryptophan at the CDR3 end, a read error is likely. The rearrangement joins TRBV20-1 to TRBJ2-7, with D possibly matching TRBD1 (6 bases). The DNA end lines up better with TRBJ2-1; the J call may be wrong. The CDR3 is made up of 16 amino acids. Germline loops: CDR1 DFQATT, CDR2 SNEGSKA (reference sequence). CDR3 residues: CSARDPGVGSYKEQFC. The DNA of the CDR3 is TGCAGTGCTAGAGATCCAGGGGTCGGCTCCTACAAGGAGCAGTTCTGC.

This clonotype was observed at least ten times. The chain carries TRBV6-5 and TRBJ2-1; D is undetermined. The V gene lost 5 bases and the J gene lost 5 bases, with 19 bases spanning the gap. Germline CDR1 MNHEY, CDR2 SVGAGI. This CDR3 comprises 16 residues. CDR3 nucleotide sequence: TGTGCCAGCAGTCCTCAACGCGGTGGCAGAAACAATGAGCAGTTCTTC. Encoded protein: CASSPQRGGRNNEQFF.

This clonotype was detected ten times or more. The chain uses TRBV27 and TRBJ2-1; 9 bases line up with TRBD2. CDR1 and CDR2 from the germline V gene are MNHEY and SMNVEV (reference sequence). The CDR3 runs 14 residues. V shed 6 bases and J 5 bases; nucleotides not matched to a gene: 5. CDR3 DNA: TGTGCCAGCAGAAGGACTAGCGTCCACAATGAGCAGTTCTTC. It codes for CASRRTSVHNEQFF.